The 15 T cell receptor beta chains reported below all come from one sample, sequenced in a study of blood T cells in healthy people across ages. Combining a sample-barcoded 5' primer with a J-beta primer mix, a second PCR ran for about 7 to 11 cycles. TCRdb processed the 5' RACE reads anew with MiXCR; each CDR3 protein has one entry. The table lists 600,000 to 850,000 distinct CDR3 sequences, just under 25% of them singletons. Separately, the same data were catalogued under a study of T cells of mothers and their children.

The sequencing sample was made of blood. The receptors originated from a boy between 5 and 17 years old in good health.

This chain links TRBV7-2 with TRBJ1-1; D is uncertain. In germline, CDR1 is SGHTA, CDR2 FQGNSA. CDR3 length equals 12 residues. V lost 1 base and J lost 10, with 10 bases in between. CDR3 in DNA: TGTGCCAGCAGCTTAGGTGAAGGCGGAGCTTTCTTT. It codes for CASSLGEGGAFF.

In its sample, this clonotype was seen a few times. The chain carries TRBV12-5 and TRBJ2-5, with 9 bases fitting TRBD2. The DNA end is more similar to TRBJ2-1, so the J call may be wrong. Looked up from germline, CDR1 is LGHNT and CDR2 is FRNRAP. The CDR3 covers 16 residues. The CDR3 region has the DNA TGTGCTAGTGGCCTCCCCTCTAGCGGGGCTTGGGATGAGCAGTTCTTC. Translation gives CASGLPSSGAWDEQFF.

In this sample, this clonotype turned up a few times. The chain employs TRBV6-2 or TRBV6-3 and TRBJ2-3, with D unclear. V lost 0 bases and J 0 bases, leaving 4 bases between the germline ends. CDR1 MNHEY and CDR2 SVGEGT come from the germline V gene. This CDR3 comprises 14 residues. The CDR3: CASSYSRSTDTQYF. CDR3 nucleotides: TGTGCCAGCAGTTACTCTAGAAGCACAGATACGCAGTATTTT.

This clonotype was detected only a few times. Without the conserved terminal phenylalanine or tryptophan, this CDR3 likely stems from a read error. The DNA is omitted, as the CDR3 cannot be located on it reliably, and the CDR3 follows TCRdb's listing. CDR3 amino acids: CASSQALAGTPTDL. The V gene is TRBV3-1, the J gene TRBJ2-7; TRBD2 was called by the table and not checked on the DNA. Looked up from germline, CDR1 is LGHDT and CDR2 is YNNKEL (reference sequence). The CDR3 is 14 amino acids in total, end residues counted.

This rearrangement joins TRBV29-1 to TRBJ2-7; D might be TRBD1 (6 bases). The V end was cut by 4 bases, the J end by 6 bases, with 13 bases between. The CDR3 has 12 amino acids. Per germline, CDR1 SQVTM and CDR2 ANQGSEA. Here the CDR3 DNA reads TGCAGCGTTGTCAGGGGAAAAGGCGAGCAGTACTTC. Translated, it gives CSVVRGKGEQYF.

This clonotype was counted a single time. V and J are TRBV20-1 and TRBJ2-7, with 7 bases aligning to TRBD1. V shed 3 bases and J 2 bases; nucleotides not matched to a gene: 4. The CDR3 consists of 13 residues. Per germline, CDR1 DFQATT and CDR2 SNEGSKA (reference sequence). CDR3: CSARRTGPYEQYF. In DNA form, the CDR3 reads TGCAGTGCTAGGCGGACAGGACCCTACGAGCAGTACTTC.

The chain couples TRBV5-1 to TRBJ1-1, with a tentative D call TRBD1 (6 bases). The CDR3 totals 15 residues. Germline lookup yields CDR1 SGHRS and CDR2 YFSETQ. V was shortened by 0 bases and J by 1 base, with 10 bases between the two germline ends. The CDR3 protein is CASSLAGGKNTEAFF. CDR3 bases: TGCGCCAGCAGCTTGGCCGGGGGCAAGAACACTGAAGCTTTCTTT.

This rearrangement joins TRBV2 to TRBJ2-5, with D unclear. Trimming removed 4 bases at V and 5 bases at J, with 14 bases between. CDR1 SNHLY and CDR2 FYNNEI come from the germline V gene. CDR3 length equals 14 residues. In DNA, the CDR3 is TGTGCCAGCAGTGTGAGCTACTTGGAGGAGACCCAGTACTTC. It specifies CASSVSYLEETQYF.

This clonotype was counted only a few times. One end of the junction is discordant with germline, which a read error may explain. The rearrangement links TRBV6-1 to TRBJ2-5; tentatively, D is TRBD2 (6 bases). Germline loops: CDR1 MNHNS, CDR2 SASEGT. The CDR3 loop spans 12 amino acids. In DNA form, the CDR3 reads TGTGCCAGCAGTGGGCTAGCGAGCAACCAAGACTTC. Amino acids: CASSGLASNQDF.

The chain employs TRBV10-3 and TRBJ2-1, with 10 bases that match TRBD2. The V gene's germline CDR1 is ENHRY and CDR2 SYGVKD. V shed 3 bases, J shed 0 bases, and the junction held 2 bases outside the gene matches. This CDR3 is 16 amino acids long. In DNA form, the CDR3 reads TGTGCCATCAGTGACCTAGCGGGAGTCTCCTACAATGAGCAGTTCTTC. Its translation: CAISDLAGVSYNEQFF.

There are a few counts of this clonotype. The CDR3 nucleotides read TGTGCCAGCAGCCAAGGGGGGACAGTCAAAAACATTCAGTACTTC. As protein: CASSQGGTVKNIQYF. The chain carries TRBV3-1 and TRBJ2-4, with 7 positions matching TRBD1. The V gene end was trimmed by 1 base and the J gene end by 3 bases; junction bases not matched to a gene: 3. Germline V gene sequence: CDR1 LGHDT, CDR2 YNNKEL (reference sequence). CDR3 size: 15 residues.

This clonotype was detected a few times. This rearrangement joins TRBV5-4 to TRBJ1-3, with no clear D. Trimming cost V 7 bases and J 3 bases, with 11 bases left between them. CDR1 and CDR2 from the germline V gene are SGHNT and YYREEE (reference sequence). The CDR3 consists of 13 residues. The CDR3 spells CASARGNGNTIYF. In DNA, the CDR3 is TGTGCCAGCGCTCGGGGTAATGGAAACACCATATATTTT.

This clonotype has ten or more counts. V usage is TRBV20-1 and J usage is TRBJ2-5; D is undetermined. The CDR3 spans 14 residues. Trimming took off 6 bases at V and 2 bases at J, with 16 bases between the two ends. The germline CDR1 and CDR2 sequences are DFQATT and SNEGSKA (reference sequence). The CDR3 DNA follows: TGCAGTGCCCCTTTTACGGGCCTGCAAGAGACCCAGTACTTC. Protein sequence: CSAPFTGLQETQYF.

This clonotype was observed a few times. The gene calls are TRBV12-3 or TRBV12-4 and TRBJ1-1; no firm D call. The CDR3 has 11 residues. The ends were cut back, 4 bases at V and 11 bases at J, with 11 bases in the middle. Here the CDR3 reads CASSSLDSAFF. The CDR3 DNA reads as TGTGCCAGCAGTTCATTAGACTCGGCTTTCTTT.

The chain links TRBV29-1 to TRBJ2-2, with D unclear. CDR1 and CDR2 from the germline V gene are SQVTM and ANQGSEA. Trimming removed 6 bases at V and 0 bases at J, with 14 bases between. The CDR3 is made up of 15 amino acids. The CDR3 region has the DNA TGCAGCGTGCTCTCTAGTGGTACGAACACCGGGGAGCTGTTTTTT. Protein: CSVLSSGTNTGELFF.